This entry features one TCR beta chain sequence. CDR3 length equals 16 residues. Germline loops: CDR1 SGHVS, CDR2 FQNEAQ. Trimming cost V 5 bases and J 7 bases; bases outside gene matches: 9. These data come from a study of blood T cell repertoires in COVID-19. Study at large: Both acute and convalescent COVID-19 samples were obtained from the United States, Italy and Spain. PBMCs, B-cell-depleted T cells, or T cells provided the cDNA or gDNA that made up the material.

Assay used: immunoSEQ multiplex PCR; TCRdb lists only in-frame clones, some missing. The table has approximately 150,000 clones, around 90% seen once. The chain uses TRBV7-8 and TRBJ1-6; TRBD1 agrees at 9 bases. The material sequenced was peripheral blood. This TCR derives from a woman between 50 and 59 years old with acute or convalescent COVID-19. Written as DNA, the CDR3 is TGTGCCAGCAGCCTCGGGGGGGACAGGGTCAATTCACCCCTCCACTTT. It codes for CASSLGGDRVNSPLHF.